This T cell receptor beta chain was identified during a study of T cells in Graves' hyperthyroidism and ophthalmopathy. Study results and limitations: Blood samples included most of the expanded thyroid clonotypes exceeding 0.001.

This clonotype appeared many times. The antigen remains unidentified. V gave up 1 base and J gave up 1 base; unmatched junction bases: 8. The CDR3 runs to 18 residues. TCR beta CDR3 regions were amplified from RNA. First-round RT-PCR with HTBI primers amplified the TCR CDR3 region. TCRdb used MiXCR to reprocess the multiplex PCR reads, holding one entry per CDR3 protein. The data contain around 600,000 distinct CDR3 sequences, around a sixth of them singletons. The genes are TRBV12-3 or TRBV12-4 and TRBJ1-5, with 9 positions matching TRBD1. The sequenced sample consisted of blood. The TCR comes from a woman aged 30 to 39 with Graves' hyperthyroidism. This CDR3 reads CASSLVTGGGWSNQPQHF. The DNA for the CDR3 is TGTGCCAGCAGTTTAGTTACAGGGGGCGGCTGGAGCAATCAGCCCCAGCATTTT.